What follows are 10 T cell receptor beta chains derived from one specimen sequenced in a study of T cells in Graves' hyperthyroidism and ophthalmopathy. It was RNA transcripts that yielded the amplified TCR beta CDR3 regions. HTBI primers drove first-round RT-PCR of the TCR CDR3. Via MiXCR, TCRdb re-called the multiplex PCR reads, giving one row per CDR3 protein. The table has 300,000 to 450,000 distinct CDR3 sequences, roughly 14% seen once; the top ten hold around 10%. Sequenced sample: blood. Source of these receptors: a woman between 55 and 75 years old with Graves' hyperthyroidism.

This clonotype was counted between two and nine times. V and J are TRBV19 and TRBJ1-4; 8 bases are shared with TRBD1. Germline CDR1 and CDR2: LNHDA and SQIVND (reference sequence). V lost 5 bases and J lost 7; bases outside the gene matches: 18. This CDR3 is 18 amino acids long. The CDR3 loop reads CASSPPGQGSGRSEKLFF. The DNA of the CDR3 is TGTGCCAGTAGTCCCCCTGGACAGGGTTCGGGGAGGAGTGAAAAACTGTTTTTT. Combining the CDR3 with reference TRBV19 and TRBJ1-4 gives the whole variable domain DGGITQSPKYLFRKEGQNVTLSCEQNLNHDAMYWYRQDPGQGLRLIYYSQIVNDFQKGDIAEGYSVSREKKESFPLTVTSAQKNPTAFYLCASSPPGQGSGRSEKLFFGSGTQLSVL.

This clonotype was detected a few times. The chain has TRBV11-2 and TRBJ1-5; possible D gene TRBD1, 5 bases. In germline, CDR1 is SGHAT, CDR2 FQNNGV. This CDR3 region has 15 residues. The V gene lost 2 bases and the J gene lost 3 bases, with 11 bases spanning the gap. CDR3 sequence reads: CASSLSGQVNQPQHF. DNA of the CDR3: TGTGCCAGCAGCTTATCAGGGCAGGTCAATCAGCCCCAGCATTTT. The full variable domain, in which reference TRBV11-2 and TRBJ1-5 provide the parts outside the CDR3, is EAGVAQSPRYKIIEKRQSVAFWCNPISGHATLYWYQQILGQGPKLLIQFQNNGVVDDSQLPKDRFSAERLKGVDSTLKIQPAKLEDSAVYLCASSLSGQVNQPQHFGDGTRLSIL.

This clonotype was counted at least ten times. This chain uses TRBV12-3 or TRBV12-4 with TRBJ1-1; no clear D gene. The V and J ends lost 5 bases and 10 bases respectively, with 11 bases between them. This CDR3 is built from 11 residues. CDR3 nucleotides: TGTGCCAGCAGTGTACGTAGTTTAGCTTTCTTT. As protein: CASSVRSLAFF.

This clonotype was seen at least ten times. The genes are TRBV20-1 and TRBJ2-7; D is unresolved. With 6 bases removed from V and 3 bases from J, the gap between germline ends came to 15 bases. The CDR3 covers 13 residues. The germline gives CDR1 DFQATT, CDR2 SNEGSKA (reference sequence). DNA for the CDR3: TGCAGTGCCCTAACAGAAGCTGGCTACGAGCAGTACTTC. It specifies CSALTEAGYEQYF.

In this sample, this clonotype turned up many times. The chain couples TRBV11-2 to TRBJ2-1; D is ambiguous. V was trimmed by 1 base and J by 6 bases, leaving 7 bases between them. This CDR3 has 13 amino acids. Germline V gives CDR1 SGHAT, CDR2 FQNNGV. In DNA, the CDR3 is TGTGCCAGCAGCTTAGGGGCTGGCAATGAGCAGTTCTTC. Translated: CASSLGAGNEQFF.

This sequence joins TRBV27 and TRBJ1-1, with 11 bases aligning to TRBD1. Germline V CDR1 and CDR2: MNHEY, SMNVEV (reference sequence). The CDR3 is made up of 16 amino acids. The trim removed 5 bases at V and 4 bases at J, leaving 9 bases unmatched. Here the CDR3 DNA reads TGTGCCAGCAGTGACGGGACAGGGGGAGTGGGCACTGAAGCTTTCTTT. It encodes CASSDGTGGVGTEAFF.

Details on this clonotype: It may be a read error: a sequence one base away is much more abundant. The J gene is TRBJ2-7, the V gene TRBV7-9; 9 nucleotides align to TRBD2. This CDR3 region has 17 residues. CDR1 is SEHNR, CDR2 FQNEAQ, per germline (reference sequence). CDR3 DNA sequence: TGTGCCAGCAGCTTAGGCAATAGCGGGAGTAGGTCCTACGAGCGGTACTTC. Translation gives CASSLGNSGSRSYERYF.

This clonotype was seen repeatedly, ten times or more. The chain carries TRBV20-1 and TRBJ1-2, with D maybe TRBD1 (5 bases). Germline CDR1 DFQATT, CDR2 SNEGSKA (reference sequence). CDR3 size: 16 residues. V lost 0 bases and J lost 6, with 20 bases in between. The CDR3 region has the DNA TGCAGTGCTAGAGATCCAGGGACCTCGTTCGGGAATGGCTACACCTTC. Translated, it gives CSARDPGTSFGNGYTF.

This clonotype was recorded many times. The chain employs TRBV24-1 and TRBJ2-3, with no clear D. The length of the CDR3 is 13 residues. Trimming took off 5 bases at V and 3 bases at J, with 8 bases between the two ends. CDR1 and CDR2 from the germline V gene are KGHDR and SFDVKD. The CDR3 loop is CATSVEATDTQYF. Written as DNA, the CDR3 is TGTGCCACCAGTGTTGAGGCTACAGATACGCAGTATTTT.

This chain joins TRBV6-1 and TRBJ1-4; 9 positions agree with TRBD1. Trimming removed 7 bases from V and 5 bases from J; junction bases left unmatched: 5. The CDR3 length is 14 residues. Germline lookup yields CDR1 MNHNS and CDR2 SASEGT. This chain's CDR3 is CASTLGTGNEKLFF. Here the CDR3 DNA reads TGTGCCAGCACCCTCGGGACAGGGAATGAAAAACTGTTTTTT.